These 10 T cell receptor beta chains were sequenced from one sample in a study of tumor and adjacent non-tumor tissue in lung cancer. The library came from three nested PCR rounds adapted from ARM-PCR protocols. TCRdb analysed the multiplex PCR reads with MiXCR anew, one entry per CDR3 protein. The sample includes tens of thousands of distinct CDR3 sequences, about 63% of them seen just once. The template was RNA from unsorted bulk tissue. More than 3 cm separated this lung sample from the edge of the tumor. Input material: distant non-tumor lung tissue. The receptor set was obtained from a man in his 70s with non-small cell lung cancer.

A few counts support this clonotype. A much more abundant neighbour one base away suggests this may be a read error. The chain is built from TRBV12-3 or TRBV12-4 and TRBJ1-1; TRBD1 matches 8 bases. The length of the CDR3 is 14 residues. The CDR3 coding sequence is TGTGTCAGCAGTTTAGGGCAGGGGGCCACTGAAGCTTTCTTT. It is translated as CVSSLGQGATEAFF.

This clonotype came up a few times. This chain joins TRBV20-1 and TRBJ2-5; 14 bases match TRBD2. Germline values: CDR1 DFQATT, CDR2 SNEGSKA (reference sequence). The CDR3 has 15 amino acids. After removal of 6 bases from V and 3 bases from J, the junction contained 6 bases not matched to a gene. CDR3 DNA: TGCAGTGCCTACGGGACTAGCGGGGGTAAAGAGACCCAGTACTTC. Its protein product is CSAYGTSGGKETQYF.

The V and J genes are TRBV6-5 and TRBJ2-1; TRBD2 matches 13 bases. After removal of 6 bases from V and 5 bases from J, the junction contained 10 bases not matched to a gene. The CDR3 runs to 17 residues. Germline values: CDR1 MNHEY, CDR2 SVGAGI. CDR3 bases: TGTGCCAGCAGACGACTAGCGGGAGGACGAAATGACAATGAGCAGTTCTTC. This sequence encodes CASRRLAGGRNDNEQFF.

This clonotype was observed a single time. Since no conserved phenylalanine or tryptophan closes the CDR3, a read error is the likely cause. This sequence joins TRBV6-1 and TRBJ2-2; TRBD2 agrees at 12 bases. Losses at the gene ends were 0 bases for V and 5 bases for J; bases not matched to a gene: 10. The CDR3 sequence is 19 residues long. CDR1 and CDR2 (germline): MNHNS, SASEGT. This CDR3 reads CASSEARTSGRLGTGELFY. The CDR3 nucleotides are TGTGCCAGCAGTGAAGCTAGAACTAGCGGGAGGCTGGGAACCGGGGAGCTGTTTTAT.

The chain recombines TRBV6-5 with TRBJ1-5; D not certain. The CDR3 length is 14 residues. The germline V gene has CDR1 MNHEY and CDR2 SVGAGI. CDR3 in amino acids: CSSKDGPNDQPQHF. In DNA form, the CDR3 reads TGTAGCAGCAAAGACGGGCCTAACGATCAGCCCCAGCATTTT.

This clonotype was observed a few times. A junction end diverges from the germline sequence, so it may reflect a read error. This chain connects TRBV4-1 to TRBJ1-1; D gene ambiguous. Germline V lookup: CDR1 MGHRA, CDR2 YSYEKL. The CDR3 has 13 residues. Here the CDR3 DNA reads TGCGCCAGCAGCCAAGTACAGAACACTGGAGCTTTCTTT. It specifies CASSQVQNTGAFF.

A remark on this clonotype: One end of the junction is discordant with germline, which a read error may explain. The rearrangement uses TRBV13 and TRBJ2-5; 14 nucleotides agree with TRBD2. This CDR3 spans 16 amino acids. CDR1 and CDR2 (germline): PRHDT, FYEKMQ (reference sequence). CDR3 nucleotides: TGTGCCAGCAGCTGGGGACTAGCGGGGGTTGGAGAGACCCAGTGCTTC. It translates to CASSWGLAGVGETQCF.

As regards this clonotype: A read error may be the cause here, since a much bigger clone is one base away. V usage is TRBV20-1 and J usage is TRBJ2-1; D is unclear. Trimming pared 5 bases from V and 5 bases from J, leaving 16 bases between. This CDR3 is 14 amino acids long. Per the germline V gene, CDR1 is DFQATT and CDR2 is SNEGSKA (reference sequence). CDR3 residues: CSAGQWASDNEQFF. In DNA, the CDR3 is TGCAGTGCTGGGCAGTGGGCATCAGACAATGAGCAGTTCTTC.

A word on this clonotype: A junction boundary mismatches the germline segment, possibly from a read error. The chain has TRBV7-8 and TRBJ2-3, with D maybe TRBD2 (5 bases). The germline CDR1 and CDR2 sequences are SGHVS and FQNEAQ. This CDR3 has 17 amino acids. The DNA for the CDR3 is TGTGCCAACAGCTTAACCCATCGGGGTGGGGAAGCAGATACGCAGTATTTT. Its translation: CANSLTHRGGEADTQYF.

This clonotype has a handful of counts. One end of the junction is discordant with germline, which a read error may explain. V gene TRBV11-1 combines with J gene TRBJ2-1, with 7 bases lining up with TRBD2. CDR3 length: 14 amino acids. Germline lookup yields CDR1 SGHAT and CDR2 FQDESV (reference sequence). The CDR3 protein is CASSPLADPNGQFF. CDR3 coding DNA: TGTGCCAGCAGCCCGCTAGCGGACCCAAATGGGCAGTTCTTC. The variable domain in full, completed from reference TRBV11-1 and TRBJ2-1, reads EAEVAQSPRYKITEKSQAVAFWCDPISGHATLYWYRQILGQGPELLVQFQDESVVDDSQLPKDRFSAERLKGVDSTLKIQPAELGDSAMYLCASSPLADPNGQFFGPGTRLTVL.